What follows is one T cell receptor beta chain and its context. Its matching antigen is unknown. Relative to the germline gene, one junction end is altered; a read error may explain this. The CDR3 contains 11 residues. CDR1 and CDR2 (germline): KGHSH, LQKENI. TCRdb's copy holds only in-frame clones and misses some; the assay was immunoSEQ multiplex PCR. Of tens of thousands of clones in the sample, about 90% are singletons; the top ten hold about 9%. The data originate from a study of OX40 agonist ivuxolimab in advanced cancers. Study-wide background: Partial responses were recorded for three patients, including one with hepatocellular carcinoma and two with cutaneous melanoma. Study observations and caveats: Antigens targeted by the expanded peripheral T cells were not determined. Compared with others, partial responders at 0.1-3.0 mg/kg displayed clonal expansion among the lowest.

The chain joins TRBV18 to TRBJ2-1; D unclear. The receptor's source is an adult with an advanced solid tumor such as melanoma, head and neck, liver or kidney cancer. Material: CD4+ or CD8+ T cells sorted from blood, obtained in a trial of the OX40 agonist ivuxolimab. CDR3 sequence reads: CASSLDKEQFF. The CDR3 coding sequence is TGTGCCAGCTCACTCGACAAGGAGCAGTTCTTC.